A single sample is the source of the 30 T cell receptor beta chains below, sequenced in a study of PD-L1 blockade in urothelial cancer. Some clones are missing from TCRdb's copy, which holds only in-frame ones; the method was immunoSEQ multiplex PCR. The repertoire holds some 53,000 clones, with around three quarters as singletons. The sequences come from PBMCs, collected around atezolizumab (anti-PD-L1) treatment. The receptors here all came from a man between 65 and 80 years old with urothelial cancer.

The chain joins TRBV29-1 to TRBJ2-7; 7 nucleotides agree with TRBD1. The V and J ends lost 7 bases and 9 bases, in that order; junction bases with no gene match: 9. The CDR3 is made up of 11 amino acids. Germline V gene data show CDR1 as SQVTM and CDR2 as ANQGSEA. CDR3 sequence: CSARQGRGQYF. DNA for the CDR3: TGCAGCGCAAGACAGGGAAGAGGGCAGTACTTC.

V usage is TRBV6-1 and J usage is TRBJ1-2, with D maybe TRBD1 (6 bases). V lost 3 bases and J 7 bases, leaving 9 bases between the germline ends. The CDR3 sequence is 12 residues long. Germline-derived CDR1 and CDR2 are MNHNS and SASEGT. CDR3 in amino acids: CASSEKGGGYTF. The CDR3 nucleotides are TGTGCCAGCAGTGAGAAAGGGGGTGGCTACACCTTC.

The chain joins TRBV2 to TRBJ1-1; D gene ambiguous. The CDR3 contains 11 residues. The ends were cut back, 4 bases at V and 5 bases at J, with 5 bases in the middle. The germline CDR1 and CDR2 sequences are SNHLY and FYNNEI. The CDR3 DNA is TGTGCCAGCAGTGGGGCAACTGAAGCTTTCTTT. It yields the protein CASSGATEAFF.

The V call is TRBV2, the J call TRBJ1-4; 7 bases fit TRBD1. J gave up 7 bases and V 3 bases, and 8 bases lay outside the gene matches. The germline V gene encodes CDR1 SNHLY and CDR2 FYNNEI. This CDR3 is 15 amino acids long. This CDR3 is CASSDFSRGVEKLFF. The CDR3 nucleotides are TGTGCCAGCAGTGATTTTAGCAGGGGGGTTGAAAAACTGTTTTTT.

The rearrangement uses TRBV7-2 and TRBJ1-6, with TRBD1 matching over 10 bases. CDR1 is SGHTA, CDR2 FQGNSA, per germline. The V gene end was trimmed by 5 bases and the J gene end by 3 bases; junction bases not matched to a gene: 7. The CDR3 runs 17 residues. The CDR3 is CASSGTGVAVYNSPLHF. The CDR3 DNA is TGTGCCAGCAGCGGGACAGGGGTAGCGGTCTATAATTCACCCCTCCACTTT.

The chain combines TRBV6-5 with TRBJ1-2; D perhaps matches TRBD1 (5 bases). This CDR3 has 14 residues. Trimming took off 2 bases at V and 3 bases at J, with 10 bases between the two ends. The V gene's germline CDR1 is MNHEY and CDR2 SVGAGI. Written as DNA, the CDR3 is TGTGCCAGCAGTTACGGCGGCAGGGACTATGGCTACACCTTC. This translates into CASSYGGRDYGYTF.

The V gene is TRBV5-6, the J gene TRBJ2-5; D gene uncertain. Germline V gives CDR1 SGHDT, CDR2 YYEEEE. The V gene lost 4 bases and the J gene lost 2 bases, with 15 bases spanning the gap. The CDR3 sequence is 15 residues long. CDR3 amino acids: CASSPLSGPQETQYF. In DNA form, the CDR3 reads TGTGCCAGCAGCCCCCTGAGTGGGCCACAAGAGACCCAGTACTTC.

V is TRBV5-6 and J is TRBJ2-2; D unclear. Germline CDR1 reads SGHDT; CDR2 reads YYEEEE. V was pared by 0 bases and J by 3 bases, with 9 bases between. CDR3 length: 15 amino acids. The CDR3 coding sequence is TGTGCCAGCAGCTTGGCCCTAGGTGACACCGGGGAGCTGTTTTTT. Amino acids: CASSLALGDTGELFF.

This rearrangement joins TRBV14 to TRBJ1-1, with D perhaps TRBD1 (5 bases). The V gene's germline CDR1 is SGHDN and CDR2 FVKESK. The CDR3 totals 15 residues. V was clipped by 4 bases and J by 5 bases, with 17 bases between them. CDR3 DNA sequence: TGTGCCAGCAGCCCTAGGAGGGGAGGGGCAACTGAAGCTTTCTTT. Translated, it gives CASSPRRGGATEAFF.

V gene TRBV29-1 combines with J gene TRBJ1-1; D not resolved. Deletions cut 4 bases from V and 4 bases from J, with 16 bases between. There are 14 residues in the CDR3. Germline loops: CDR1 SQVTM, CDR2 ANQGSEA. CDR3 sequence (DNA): TGCAGCGTTGGGGGAGGGAGTTGGGCCACTGAAGCTTTCTTT. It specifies CSVGGGSWATEAFF.

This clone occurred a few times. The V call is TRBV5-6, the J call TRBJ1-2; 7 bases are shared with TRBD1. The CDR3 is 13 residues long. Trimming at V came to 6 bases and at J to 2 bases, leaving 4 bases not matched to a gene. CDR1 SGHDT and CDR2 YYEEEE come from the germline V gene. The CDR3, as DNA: TGTGCCAGCAACAGGGGCCTCAACTATGGCTACACCTTC. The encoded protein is CASNRGLNYGYTF.

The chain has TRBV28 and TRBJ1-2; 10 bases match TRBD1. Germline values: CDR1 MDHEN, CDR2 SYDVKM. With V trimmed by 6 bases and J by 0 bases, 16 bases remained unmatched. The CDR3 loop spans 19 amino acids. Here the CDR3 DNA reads TGTGCCAGCAGGCTAATCGTGTCGTATGGGACAGGGGCTAACTATGGCTACACCTTC. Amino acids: CASRLIVSYGTGANYGYTF.

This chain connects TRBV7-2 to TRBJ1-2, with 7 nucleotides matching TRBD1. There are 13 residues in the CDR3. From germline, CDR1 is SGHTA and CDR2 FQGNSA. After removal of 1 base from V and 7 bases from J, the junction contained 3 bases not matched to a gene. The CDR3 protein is CASSLGNRGGYTF. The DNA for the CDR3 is TGTGCCAGCAGCTTAGGGAACAGGGGTGGCTACACCTTC.

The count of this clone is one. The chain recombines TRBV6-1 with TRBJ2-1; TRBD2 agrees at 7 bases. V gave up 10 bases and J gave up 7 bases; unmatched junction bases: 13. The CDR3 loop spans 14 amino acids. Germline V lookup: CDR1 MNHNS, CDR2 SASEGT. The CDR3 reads CATIRAGELNEQFF. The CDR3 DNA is TGTGCCACCATAAGGGCGGGAGAATTAAATGAGCAGTTCTTC.

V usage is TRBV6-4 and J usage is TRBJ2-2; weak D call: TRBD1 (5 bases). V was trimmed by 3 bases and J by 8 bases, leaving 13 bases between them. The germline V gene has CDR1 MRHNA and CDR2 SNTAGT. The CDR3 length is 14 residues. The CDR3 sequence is CASSERTNQGELFF. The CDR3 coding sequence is TGTGCCAGCAGTGAGAGGACAAACCAAGGGGAGCTGTTTTTT.

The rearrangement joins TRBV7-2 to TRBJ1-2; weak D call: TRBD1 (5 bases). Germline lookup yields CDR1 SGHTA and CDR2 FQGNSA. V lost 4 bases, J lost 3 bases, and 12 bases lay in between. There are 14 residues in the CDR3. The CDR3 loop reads CASSSGSHDYGYTF. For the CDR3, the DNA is TGTGCCAGCAGCTCAGGGTCCCATGACTATGGCTACACCTTC.

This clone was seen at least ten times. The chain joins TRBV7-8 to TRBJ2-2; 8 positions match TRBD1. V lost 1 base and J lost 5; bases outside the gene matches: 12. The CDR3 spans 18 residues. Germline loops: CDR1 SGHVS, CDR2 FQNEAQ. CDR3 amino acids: CASSLGDRFTSGTGELFF. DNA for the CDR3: TGTGCCAGCAGCTTAGGGGACAGGTTCACGTCAGGGACCGGGGAGCTGTTTTTT.

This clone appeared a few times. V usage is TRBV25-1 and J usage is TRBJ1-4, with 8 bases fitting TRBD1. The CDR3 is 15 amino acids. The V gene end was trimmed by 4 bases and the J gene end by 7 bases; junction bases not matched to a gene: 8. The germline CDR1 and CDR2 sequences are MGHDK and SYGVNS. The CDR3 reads CASSVPGQEGEKLFF. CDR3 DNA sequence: TGTGCCAGCAGTGTCCCGGGACAGGAGGGTGAAAAACTGTTTTTT.

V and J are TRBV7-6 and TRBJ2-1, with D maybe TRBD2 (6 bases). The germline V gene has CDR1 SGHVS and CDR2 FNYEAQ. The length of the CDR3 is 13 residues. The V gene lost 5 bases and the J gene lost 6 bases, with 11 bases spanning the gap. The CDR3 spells CASSSQLANEQFF. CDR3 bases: TGTGCCAGCAGCAGTCAACTAGCCAATGAGCAGTTCTTC.

The CDR3 here is CASSPTGRRETQYF. The CDR3 DNA is TGTGCCAGCTCACCGACAGGGCGACGGGAGACCCAGTACTTC. The V and J genes are TRBV18 and TRBJ2-5, with 7 bases matching TRBD1. Germline V CDR1 and CDR2: KGHSH, LQKENI. Trimming cost V 3 bases and J 5 bases; bases outside gene matches: 6. The CDR3 sequence is 14 residues long.

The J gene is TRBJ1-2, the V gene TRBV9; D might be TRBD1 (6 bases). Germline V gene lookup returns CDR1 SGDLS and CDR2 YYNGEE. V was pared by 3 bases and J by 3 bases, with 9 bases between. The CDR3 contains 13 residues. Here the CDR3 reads CASSGTGYYGYTF. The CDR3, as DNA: TGTGCCAGCAGCGGAACAGGGTACTATGGCTACACCTTC.

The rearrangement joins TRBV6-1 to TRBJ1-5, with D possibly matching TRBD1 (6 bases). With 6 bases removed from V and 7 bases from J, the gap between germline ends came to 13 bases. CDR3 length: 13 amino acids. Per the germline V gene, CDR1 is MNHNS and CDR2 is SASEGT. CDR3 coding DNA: TGTGCCAGCAGGCTCACAGGGATCCAGCCCCAGCATTTT. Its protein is CASRLTGIQPQHF.

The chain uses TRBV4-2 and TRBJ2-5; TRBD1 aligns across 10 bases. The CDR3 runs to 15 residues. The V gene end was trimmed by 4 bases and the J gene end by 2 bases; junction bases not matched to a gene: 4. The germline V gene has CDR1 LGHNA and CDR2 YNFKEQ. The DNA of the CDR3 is TGTGCCAGCAGCCTCGGGACAGGGGATCAAGAGACCCAGTACTTC. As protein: CASSLGTGDQETQYF.

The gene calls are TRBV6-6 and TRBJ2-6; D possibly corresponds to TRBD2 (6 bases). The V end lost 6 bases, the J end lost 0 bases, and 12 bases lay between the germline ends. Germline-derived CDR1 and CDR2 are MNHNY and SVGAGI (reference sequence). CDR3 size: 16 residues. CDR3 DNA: TGTGCCAGCAGCCCTACCGGGAGCTCTGGGGCCAACGTCCTGACTTTC. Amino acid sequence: CASSPTGSSGANVLTF.

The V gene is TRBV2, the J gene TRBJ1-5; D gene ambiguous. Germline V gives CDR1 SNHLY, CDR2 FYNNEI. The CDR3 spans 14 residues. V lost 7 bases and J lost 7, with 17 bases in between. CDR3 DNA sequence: TGTGCCAGCACTGAGGTATCCGGAGGACAGCCCCAGCATTTT. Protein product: CASTEVSGGQPQHF.

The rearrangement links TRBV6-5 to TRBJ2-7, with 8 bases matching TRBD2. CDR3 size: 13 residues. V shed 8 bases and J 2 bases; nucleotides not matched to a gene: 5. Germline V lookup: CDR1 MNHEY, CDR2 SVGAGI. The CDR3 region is CASFAGGTYEQYF. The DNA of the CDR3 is TGTGCCAGCTTCGCGGGGGGAACCTACGAGCAGTACTTC.

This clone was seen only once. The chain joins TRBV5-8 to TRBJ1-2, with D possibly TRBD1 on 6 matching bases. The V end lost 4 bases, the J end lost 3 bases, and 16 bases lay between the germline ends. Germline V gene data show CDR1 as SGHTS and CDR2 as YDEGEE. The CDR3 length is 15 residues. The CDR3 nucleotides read TGTGCCAGCAGCCTAACAGGGAGGGGCTACTATGGCTACACCTTC. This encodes CASSLTGRGYYGYTF.

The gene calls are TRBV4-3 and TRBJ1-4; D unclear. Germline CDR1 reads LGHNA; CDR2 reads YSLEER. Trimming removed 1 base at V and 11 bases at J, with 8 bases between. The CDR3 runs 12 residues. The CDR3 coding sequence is TGCGCCAGCAGCCAAGTTGATGGCAAACTGTTTTTT. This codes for CASSQVDGKLFF.

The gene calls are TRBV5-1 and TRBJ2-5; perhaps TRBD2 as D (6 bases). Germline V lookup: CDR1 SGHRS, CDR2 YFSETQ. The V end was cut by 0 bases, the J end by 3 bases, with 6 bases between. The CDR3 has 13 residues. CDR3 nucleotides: TGCGCCAGCAGCTTGGAGCGGGAAGAGACCCAGTACTTC. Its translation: CASSLEREETQYF.

In nucleotides, the CDR3 is TGTGCCAGCAGCCTCACTTACGCTAGCGGGGATCTCCAAAAGGCAGATACGCAGTATTTT. It specifies CASSLTYASGDLQKADTQYF. V and J are TRBV7-6 and TRBJ2-3; TRBD2 agrees at 9 bases. The V gene end was trimmed by 5 bases and the J gene end by 4 bases; junction bases not matched to a gene: 22. The CDR3 has 20 residues. Germline assignment: CDR1 SGHVS and CDR2 FNYEAQ.